This T cell receptor beta chain was profiled in a study of shared clonotypes between healthy human individuals. Every donor was a Caucasian adult from Nashville, Tennessee. The repertoire was sequenced with immunoSEQ multiplex PCR; TCRdb's copy has only in-frame clones and lacks some. The sample holds roughly 1.5 million clones; around 98% are singletons and the top ten take roughly 0.45%. This CDR3 has 12 residues. The V gene's germline CDR1 is MDHEN and CDR2 SYDVKM. Germline trimming cut 6 bases from V and 4 bases from J; bases unmatched to any gene: 2. Points on this clone: Antigen specificity is unknown. The same CDR3 also results from other DNA sequences found in this sample.

Findings and caveats of the study: Approximately 4.6% of naive CD4 clonotypes were common to a handful of donors. Clonotypes shared by all four donors outscored non-shared clonotypes in generation probability. Naive subsets generally exceeded memory subsets in estimated richness.

This clonotype was sampled from a man aged 30-40 years in good health. The genes are TRBV28 and TRBJ2-5; 7 positions agree with TRBD1. Sequencing was done on a sample of naive CD4+ T cells sorted from blood. Regarding subset: CD45RA+ positively selected. The CDR3 loop reads CASRQGLETQYF. As DNA, the CDR3 is TGTGCCAGCAGACAGGGGCTAGAGACCCAGTACTTC.